Following are 6 T cell receptor beta chains from one sample sequenced in a study of cytomegalovirus exposure and HLA in healthy donors. A multiplex PCR was run with 60 Vbeta primers and 13 Jbeta primers. The data were produced by immunoSEQ multiplex PCR, yet TCRdb's version contains in-frame clones alone and is incomplete. The table has 120,000 or so clones, around 82% seen once. What was sequenced was PBMCs. The source is a woman between 40 and 50 years old in good health and CMV-seropositive.

This chain's CDR3 is CASSLTSNEQFF. CDR3 bases: TGTGCCAGCAGTTTGACTAGCAATGAGCAGTTCTTC. The rearrangement joins TRBV28 to TRBJ2-1, with a possible D match to TRBD2 (6 bases). Germline CDR1 is MDHEN and CDR2 is SYDVKM. V lost 3 bases and J 6 bases, leaving 6 bases between the germline ends. CDR3 length: 12 residues.

The gene calls are TRBV4-1 and TRBJ2-3; D is ambiguous. The CDR3 loop spans 12 amino acids. Deletions cut 1 base from V and 4 bases from J, with 3 bases between. Germline V gene sequence: CDR1 MGHRA, CDR2 YSYEKL. CDR3 protein: CASSQVSDTQYF. The CDR3 coding sequence is TGCGCCAGCAGCCAAGTATCAGATACGCAGTATTTT.

This clone was seen just once. V and J are TRBV6-5 and TRBJ1-5; possible D gene TRBD1, 6 bases. Germline V gene data show CDR1 as MNHEY and CDR2 as SVGAGI. With 4 bases removed from V and 5 bases from J, the gap between germline ends came to 15 bases. The CDR3 is 15 amino acids. This CDR3 reads CASSSTGGLYQPQHF. For the CDR3, the DNA is TGTGCCAGCAGTTCTACGGGGGGCTTATATCAGCCCCAGCATTTT.

This chain connects TRBV6-6 to TRBJ2-5; D possibly corresponds to TRBD1 (6 bases). The CDR3 has 15 residues. Trimming cost V 5 bases and J 2 bases, with 15 bases left between them. In germline, CDR1 is MNHNY, CDR2 SVGAGI (reference sequence). In DNA form, the CDR3 reads TGTGCCAGCAGTAGAACCCCGACAGGTCAAGAGACCCAGTACTTC. This sequence encodes CASSRTPTGQETQYF.

The rearrangement links TRBV5-8 to TRBJ2-5; 7 bases agree with TRBD2. This CDR3 is built from 15 residues. V lost 4 bases and J lost 1; bases outside the gene matches: 7. Germline V lookup: CDR1 SGHTS, CDR2 YDEGEE. DNA of the CDR3: TGTGCCAGCAGCCCCTTCCAGCGGGGCCAAGAGACCCAGTACTTC. Translating it yields CASSPFQRGQETQYF.

The CDR3 DNA sequence: TGTGCCAGCAACCTACTAGCGATAAGCACAGATACGCAGTATTTT. This gives the protein CASNLLAISTDTQYF. J is TRBJ2-3 and V is TRBV7-9, with TRBD2 matching over 7 bases. CDR3 length: 15 amino acids. Per germline, CDR1 SEHNR and CDR2 FQNEAQ (reference sequence). V gave up 7 bases and J gave up 0 bases; unmatched junction bases: 7.